The 21 T cell receptor beta chains below all came from one sample that was sequenced in a study of T cell repertoires in cytomegalovirus infection. The antigens these receptors bind are not known. TCRdb re-called the reads through MiXCR, storing one row per CDR3 protein. The sample includes approximately 990,000 distinct CDR3 sequences, approximately 31% of them seen just once. The input for sequencing was cultured CD8+ T cells from PBMCs, taken from culture after CMV antigen stimulation. Receptor source: a human donor in good health (CMV status not recorded). Some clones in this sample may be carry-over from other donors' samples.

This sequence joins TRBV6-2 or TRBV6-3 and TRBJ2-1; the D is unclear. CDR3 length: 16 residues. The V gene's germline CDR1 is MNHEY and CDR2 SVGEGT. V lost 6 bases, J lost 9 bases, and 24 bases lay in between. The CDR3 is CASSYTSDRPGIEQFF. CDR3 coding DNA: TGTGCCAGCAGCTACACATCGGACCGCCCCGGTATTGAGCAGTTCTTC.

This clonotype is medium-sized. The CDR3 nucleotides are TGTGCCAGCAGCCCGGGCGGGGGTAAAGCTAACTATGGCTACACCTTC. This encodes CASSPGGGKANYGYTF. V and J are TRBV7-2 and TRBJ1-2; D is possibly TRBD1 (5 bases). Trimming left V 5 bases short and J 0 bases short, with 16 bases between. CDR1 is SGHTA, CDR2 FQGNSA, per germline. There are 16 residues in the CDR3. The variable domain in full, completed from reference TRBV7-2 and TRBJ1-2, reads GAGVSQSPSNKVTEKGKDVELRCDPISGHTALYWYRQSLGQGLEFLIYFQGNSAPDKSGLPSDRFSAERTGGSVSTLTIQRTQQEDSAVYLCASSPGGGKANYGYTFGSGTRLTVV.

The chain employs TRBV18 and TRBJ2-5, with D unresolved. CDR1 is KGHSH and CDR2 is LQKENI in the germline V gene. The CDR3 is 15 residues long. Deletions cut 6 bases from V and 5 bases from J, with 19 bases between. Here the CDR3 DNA reads TGTGCCAGCTCTCCCGGACGGCACGTTTTGGAGACCCAGTACTTC. It specifies CASSPGRHVLETQYF. Based on the CDR3 plus reference TRBV18 and TRBJ2-5, the full variable domain is NAGVMQNPRHLVRRRGQEARLRCSPMKGHSHVYWYRQLPEEGLKFMVYLQKENIIDESGMPKERFSAEFPKEGPSILRIQQVVRGDSAAYFCASSPGRHVLETQYFGPGTRLLVL.

This chain links TRBV12-3 or TRBV12-4 with TRBJ2-5, with 10 bases fitting TRBD2. The CDR3 has 15 amino acids. Trimming at V came to 4 bases and at J to 1 base, leaving 3 bases not matched to a gene. CDR3 nucleotide sequence: TGTGCCAGCAGTTGGCTAGCGGGGGTCCAAGAGACCCAGTACTTC. Protein sequence: CASSWLAGVQETQYF.

This clonotype was counted a few times. V gene TRBV11-2 combines with J gene TRBJ2-7, with D uncertain. Germline CDR1 and CDR2: SGHAT and FQNNGV. With 6 bases removed from V and 2 bases from J, the gap between germline ends came to 17 bases. CDR3 length: 15 amino acids. Written as DNA, the CDR3 is TGTGCCAGCAGTTCTAGTGGGGAATCCCCCTACGAGCAGTACTTC. This encodes CASSSSGESPYEQYF.

V usage is TRBV4-1 and J usage is TRBJ2-2, with 7 bases that match TRBD1. This CDR3 has 14 amino acids. Germline V gene sequence: CDR1 MGHRA, CDR2 YSYEKL. Trimming cost V 7 bases and J 9 bases; bases outside gene matches: 11. DNA for the CDR3: TGCGCCAGCACTCAAGCCAGAGGGGGCCGGGAGCTGTTTTTT. Translation: CASTQARGGRELFF.

This chain connects TRBV28 to TRBJ2-5; 7 nucleotides align to TRBD2. This CDR3 contains 14 residues. Germline V CDR1 and CDR2: MDHEN, SYDVKM. With 5 bases clipped from V and 5 bases from J, the junction kept 8 bases outside the gene matches. The DNA of the CDR3 is TGTGCCAGCAGTCCCCGGGACGGGAGGGAGACCCAGTACTTC. Amino acids: CASSPRDGRETQYF.

This clonotype occurred a few times. The chain combines TRBV10-3 with TRBJ2-3; 7 bases line up with TRBD1. The length of the CDR3 is 16 residues. Germline values: CDR1 ENHRY, CDR2 SYGVKD. V lost 5 bases to trimming and J lost 1 base; unmatched junction nucleotides: 9. The CDR3 spells CAISTYRDSGTDTQYF. The CDR3 region has the DNA TGTGCCATCAGTACCTACCGGGACAGCGGCACAGATACGCAGTATTTT.

This clonotype was observed a few times. The rearrangement joins TRBV27 to TRBJ2-3, with D perhaps TRBD2 (5 bases). Germline CDR1 is MNHEY and CDR2 is SMNVEV (reference sequence). The CDR3 runs to 16 residues. Deletions cut 2 bases from V and 3 bases from J, with 15 bases between. Here the CDR3 reads CASSLRLVGKTDTQYF. The CDR3 bases are TGTGCCAGCAGTTTACGGCTAGTCGGGAAGACAGATACGCAGTATTTT.

In this sample, this clonotype turned up many times. This sequence joins TRBV7-8 and TRBJ1-1; tentative D call: TRBD1 (5 bases). CDR3 length: 13 amino acids. Germline V lookup: CDR1 SGHVS, CDR2 FQNEAQ. V lost 2 bases and J lost 10, with 14 bases in between. The CDR3 loop reads CASSLKRGAGAFF. The CDR3 DNA is TGTGCCAGCAGCTTAAAAAGGGGAGCGGGAGCTTTCTTT.

The chain employs TRBV19 and TRBJ1-2; 7 positions agree with TRBD1. With 5 bases clipped from V and 5 bases from J, the junction kept 8 bases outside the gene matches. This CDR3 spans 14 amino acids. The V gene's germline CDR1 is LNHDA and CDR2 SQIVND (reference sequence). The CDR3 spells CASSDPGQIYGYTF. CDR3 DNA: TGTGCCAGTAGTGATCCGGGACAGATATATGGCTACACCTTC.

V is TRBV2 and J is TRBJ2-5, with no clear D. From germline, CDR1 is SNHLY and CDR2 FYNNEI. The length of the CDR3 is 13 residues. The ends were cut back, 0 bases at V and 7 bases at J, with 9 bases in the middle. CDR3: CASSEALSGTQYF. In DNA form, the CDR3 reads TGTGCCAGCAGTGAAGCGCTTTCGGGGACCCAGTACTTC.

This clonotype was recorded once. The chain joins TRBV27 to TRBJ2-2, with D maybe TRBD2 (6 bases). Trimming shortened V by 8 bases and J by 7 bases, and 14 bases separated the two germline ends. Germline loops: CDR1 MNHEY, CDR2 SMNVEV (reference sequence). The CDR3 is 13 amino acids. The CDR3 loop reads CASVGGRGGELFF. The CDR3 DNA sequence: TGTGCCAGCGTCGGGGGAAGAGGCGGGGAGCTGTTTTTT.

This clonotype was recorded at least ten times. The chain joins TRBV7-2 to TRBJ2-5, with 8 bases matching TRBD1. CDR1 SGHTA and CDR2 FQGNSA come from the germline V gene. Unmatched junction bases numbered 1, after V lost 3 bases and J lost 1 base. The CDR3 has 14 amino acids. The CDR3 region has the DNA TGTGCCAGCAGCTTGACAGGGGCCCAAGAGACCCAGTACTTC. The encoded protein is CASSLTGAQETQYF.

This clonotype was observed at least ten times. The genes are TRBV7-9 and TRBJ1-4; D perhaps matches TRBD1 (5 bases). This CDR3 has 16 residues. The germline CDR1 and CDR2 sequences are SEHNR and FQNEAQ (reference sequence). Trimming pared 5 bases from V and 4 bases from J, leaving 17 bases between. CDR3 residues: CASSVSEGQVNEKLFF. The CDR3 bases are TGTGCCAGCAGCGTATCTGAGGGGCAGGTTAATGAAAAACTGTTTTTT.

V is TRBV29-1 and J is TRBJ1-1; D not resolved. The CDR3 is made up of 11 amino acids. Trimming cost V 4 bases and J 4 bases, with 7 bases left between them. Germline assignment: CDR1 SQVTM and CDR2 ANQGSEA. For the CDR3, the DNA is TGCAGCGTTGTGCTAACCACTGAAGCTTTCTTT. The encoded protein is CSVVLTTEAFF.

A few counts support this clonotype. The genes are TRBV6-6 and TRBJ1-5; weak D call: TRBD1 (6 bases). V dropped 2 bases and J dropped 7 bases, with 15 bases sitting between them. This CDR3 region has 15 residues. CDR1 and CDR2 from the germline V gene are MNHNY and SVGAGI (reference sequence). The CDR3 nucleotides read TGTGCCAGCAGTTACCTAACAGGGACGGGACAGCCCCAGCATTTT. Protein product: CASSYLTGTGQPQHF.

CDR3 loop: CASSLTGPDNSPLHF. CDR3 coding DNA: TGTGCCAGCAGTTTGACAGGTCCTGATAATTCACCCCTCCACTTT. V gene TRBV27 combines with J gene TRBJ1-6; maybe TRBD1 (6 bases). Germline CDR1 and CDR2: MNHEY and SMNVEV (reference sequence). V was shortened by 3 bases and J by 5 bases, with 11 bases between the two germline ends. The CDR3 is 15 amino acids.

The V and J genes are TRBV4-3 and TRBJ2-3; D unclear. CDR3 length equals 15 residues. Germline V gives CDR1 LGHNA, CDR2 YSLEER. The V end was cut by 1 base, the J end by 4 bases, with 12 bases between. The CDR3 DNA reads TGCGCCAGCAGCCAAGTAGGCTCCCCCCCAGATACGCAGTATTTT. Its protein product is CASSQVGSPPDTQYF.

This rearrangement joins TRBV13 to TRBJ1-6; 7 nucleotides align to TRBD1. Trimming removed 4 bases from V and 7 bases from J; junction bases left unmatched: 10. This CDR3 has 16 residues. Germline loops: CDR1 PRHDT, CDR2 FYEKMQ (reference sequence). The CDR3 spells CASSSTDREPNSPLHF. In DNA form, the CDR3 reads TGTGCCAGCAGCTCCACCGACAGGGAGCCCAATTCACCCCTCCACTTT.

The chain couples TRBV19 to TRBJ2-2; 9 bases are shared with TRBD1. V shed 2 bases and J 6 bases; nucleotides not matched to a gene: 7. The CDR3 is 16 residues long. Germline CDR1 reads LNHDA; CDR2 reads SQIVND (reference sequence). CDR3 in DNA: TGTGCCAGTAGTATATGGGGACAGGGTATAGCCGGGGAGCTGTTTTTT. This sequence encodes CASSIWGQGIAGELFF.